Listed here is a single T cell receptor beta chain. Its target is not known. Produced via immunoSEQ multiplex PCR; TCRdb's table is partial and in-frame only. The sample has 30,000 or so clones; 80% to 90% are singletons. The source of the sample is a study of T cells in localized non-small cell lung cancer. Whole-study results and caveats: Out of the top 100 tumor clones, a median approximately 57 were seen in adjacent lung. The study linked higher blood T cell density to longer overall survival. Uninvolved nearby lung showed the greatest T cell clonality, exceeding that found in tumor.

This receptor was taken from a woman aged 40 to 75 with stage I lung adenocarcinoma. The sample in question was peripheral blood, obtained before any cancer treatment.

The CDR3 sequence: CASRVDSGYSNQPQHF. Written as DNA, the CDR3 is TGCGCCAGCAGAGTTGACAGCGGATATAGCAATCAGCCCCAGCATTTT. The rearrangement links TRBV10-2 to TRBJ1-5; possibly TRBD1 for D (5 bases). The CDR3 runs to 16 residues. Germline CDR1 reads WSHSY; CDR2 reads SAAADI. Trimming pared 6 bases from V and 0 bases from J, leaving 15 bases between.